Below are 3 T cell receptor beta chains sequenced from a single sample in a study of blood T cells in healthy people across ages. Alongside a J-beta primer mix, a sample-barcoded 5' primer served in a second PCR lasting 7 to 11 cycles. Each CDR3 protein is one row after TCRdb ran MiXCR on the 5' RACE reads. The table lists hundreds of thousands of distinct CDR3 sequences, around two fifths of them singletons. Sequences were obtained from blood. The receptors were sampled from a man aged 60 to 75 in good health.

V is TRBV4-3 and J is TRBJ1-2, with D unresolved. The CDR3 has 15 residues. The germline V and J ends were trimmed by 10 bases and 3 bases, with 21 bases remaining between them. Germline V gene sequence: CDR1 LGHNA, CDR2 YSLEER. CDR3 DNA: TGCGCCACGAGCCCCTCCCCGGCGGATTACTATGGCTACACCTTC. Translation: CATSPSPADYYGYTF.

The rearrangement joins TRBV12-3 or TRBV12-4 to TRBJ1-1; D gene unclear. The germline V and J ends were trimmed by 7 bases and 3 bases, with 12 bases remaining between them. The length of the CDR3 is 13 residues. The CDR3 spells CASKSDGYTEAFF. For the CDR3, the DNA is TGTGCCAGCAAATCGGACGGATACACTGAAGCTTTCTTT.

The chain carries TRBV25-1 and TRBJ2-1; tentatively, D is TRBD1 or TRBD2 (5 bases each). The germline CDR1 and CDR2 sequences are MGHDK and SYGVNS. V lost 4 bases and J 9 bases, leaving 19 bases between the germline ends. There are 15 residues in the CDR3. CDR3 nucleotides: TGTGCCAGCAGTGTCCCCGGGACCCGTGCCGGTGAGCAGTTCTTC. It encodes CASSVPGTRAGEQFF.